This entry features one TCR beta chain sequence. What it recognizes is unknown. The sample is drawn from a study of T cells after posttransplantation cyclophosphamide. General study points: Later blood repertoires were often dominated by clones from the donor CD8+ memory compartment. Tissue-infiltrating T cells from skin or gut overlapped little with blood T cells.

This related bone marrow graft donor gave peripheral blood on the day of marrow donation. Some clones are missing from TCRdb's copy, which holds only in-frame ones; the method was immunoSEQ multiplex PCR. The sample yields around 47,000 clones, roughly 94% seen once. V gave up 3 bases and J gave up 2 bases, with 6 bases separating them. This CDR3 is built from 13 residues. Germline CDR1 SGHNT, CDR2 YENEEA. This TCR was sampled from a woman aged 25 to 39 in good health and a related stem cell transplant donor. Sequences were obtained from PBMCs. The J gene is TRBJ2-3, the V gene TRBV11-3; D gene ambiguous. CDR3 sequence reads: CASSLSPTDTQYF. Written as DNA, the CDR3 is TGTGCCAGCAGCTTGTCTCCCACAGATACGCAGTATTTT. Based on the CDR3 plus reference TRBV11-3 and TRBJ2-3, the full variable domain is EAGVVQSPRYKIIEKKQPVAFWCNPISGHNTLYWYLQNLGQGPELLIRYENEEAVDDSQLPKDRFSAERLKGVDSTLKIQPAELGDSAVYLCASSLSPTDTQYFGPGTRLTVL.